Here is one T cell receptor (beta chain) with its context. Antigen specificity is unknown. Libraries for TCRalpha and TCRbeta carried sample barcodes and unique molecular identifiers via 5'RACE. TCRdb reanalysed the 5' RACE reads using MiXCR and keeps one entry per CDR3 protein. This sample has more than 250,000 distinct CDR3 sequences, with roughly 17% found just once. The sample belongs to a study of T-cell memory formation after mild COVID-19. About the study: Largely, TCR clusters stayed within a single donor. Study results and caveats: Clones that contracted from day 15 to 85 were balanced CD4/CD8, while later expanders leaned CD4+. Within pre-infection memory, some responding clones were found, suggesting cross-reactive memory joined.

The V end lost 2 bases, the J end lost 8 bases, and 15 bases lay between the germline ends. This CDR3 contains 14 residues. In germline, CDR1 is LGHDT, CDR2 YNNKEL (reference sequence). Sample: PBMCs or a T cell subset sorted from them (not recorded which). The TCR sequence derives from a man aged 18-30 years who had mild COVID-19 (a few samples of this study predate the infection). Cell type and time point are not known. This chain uses TRBV3-1 with TRBJ1-2; a weak D match, TRBD1 (6 bases). The CDR3 nucleotides are TGTGCCAGCAGCCAACTGGCAGGGGCCGGAGGCTACACCTTC. Its protein product is CASSQLAGAGGYTF.